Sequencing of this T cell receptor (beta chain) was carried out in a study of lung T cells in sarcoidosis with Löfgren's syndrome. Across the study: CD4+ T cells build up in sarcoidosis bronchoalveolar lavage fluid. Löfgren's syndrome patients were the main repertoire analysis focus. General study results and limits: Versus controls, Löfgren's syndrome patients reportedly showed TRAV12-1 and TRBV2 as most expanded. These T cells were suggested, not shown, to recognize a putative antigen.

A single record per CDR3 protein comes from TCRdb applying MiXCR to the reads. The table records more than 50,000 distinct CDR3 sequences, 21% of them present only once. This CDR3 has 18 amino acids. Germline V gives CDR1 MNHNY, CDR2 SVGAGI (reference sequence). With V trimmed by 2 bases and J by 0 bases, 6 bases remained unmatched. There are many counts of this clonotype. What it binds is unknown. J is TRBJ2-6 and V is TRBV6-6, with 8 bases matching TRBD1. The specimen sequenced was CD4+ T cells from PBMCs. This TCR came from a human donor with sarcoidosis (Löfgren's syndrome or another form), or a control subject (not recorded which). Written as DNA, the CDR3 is TGTGCCAGCAGTTACACCGGGACAGGCCTCTCTGGGGCCAACGTCCTGACTTTC. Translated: CASSYTGTGLSGANVLTF.